This TCR beta chain was sequenced for a study of technical replicates of blood from a few donors. TCRdb's copy holds only in-frame clones and misses some; the assay was immunoSEQ multiplex PCR. Found here are about 56,000 clones, over 90% of them singletons; the top ten hold around 3%. From germline, CDR1 is SNHLY and CDR2 FYNNEI. The CDR3 has 13 amino acids. Trimming removed 11 bases from V and 6 bases from J; junction bases left unmatched: 3. The source is a human donor in good health. Some clones in this sample may be carry-over from other donors' samples. Sequencing used PBMCs. V and J are TRBV2 and TRBJ2-1; 14 nucleotides align to TRBD2. The CDR3 sequence is CAGTSGSFNEQFF. DNA for the CDR3: TGTGCCGGGACTAGCGGGAGTTTCAATGAGCAGTTCTTC.